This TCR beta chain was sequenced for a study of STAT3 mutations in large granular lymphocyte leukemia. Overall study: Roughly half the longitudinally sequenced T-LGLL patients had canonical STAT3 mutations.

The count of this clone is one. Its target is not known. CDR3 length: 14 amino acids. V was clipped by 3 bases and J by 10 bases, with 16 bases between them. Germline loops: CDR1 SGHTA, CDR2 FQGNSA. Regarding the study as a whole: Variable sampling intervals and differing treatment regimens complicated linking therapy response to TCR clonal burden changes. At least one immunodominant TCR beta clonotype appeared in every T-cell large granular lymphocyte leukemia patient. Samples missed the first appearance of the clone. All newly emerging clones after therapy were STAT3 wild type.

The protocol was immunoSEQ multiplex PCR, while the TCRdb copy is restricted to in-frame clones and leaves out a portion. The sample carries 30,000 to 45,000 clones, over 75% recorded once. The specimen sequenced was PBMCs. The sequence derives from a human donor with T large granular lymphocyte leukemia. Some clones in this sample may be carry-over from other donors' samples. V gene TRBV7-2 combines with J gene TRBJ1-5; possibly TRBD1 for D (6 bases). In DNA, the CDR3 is TGTGCCAGCAGCTTGCGGGGGCCTGGGAGTCCCCAGCATTTT. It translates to CASSLRGPGSPQHF.